The present TCR beta chain was sequenced within a study of graft-versus-host responses after intestinal transplantation. Background on the study: The transplants performed in recipients were multivisceral, liver-intestinal, or isolated intestinal. Tacrolimus and steroids were given for two to three years to all recipients after anti-thymocyte globulin induction.

General observations from the study: After transplant, early declines in HvG clones were associated with peak levels of circulating GvH clones. GvH clones were found in recipient marrow; some appeared first in ileum or blood.

Notes on this clone: Its target is not known.

Profiling relied on immunoSEQ multiplex PCR, and the TCRdb table lists in-frame clones only, not all of them. The sample includes about 89,000 clones, 80% to 95% of them seen just once. V was clipped by 4 bases and J by 4 bases; unmatched bases: 6. From germline, CDR1 is SEHNR and CDR2 FQNEAQ (reference sequence). The length of the CDR3 is 15 residues. Source: unstimulated CD4+ T cells sorted from spleen or lymph node cells, taken before intestinal transplant. The J gene is TRBJ2-2, the V gene TRBV7-9, with 7 bases matching TRBD1. The clonotype originates from a human donor who received an intestinal transplant. The CDR3 reads CASSWETGLTGELFF. In nucleotides, the CDR3 is TGTGCCAGCAGCTGGGAGACAGGGCTCACCGGGGAGCTGTTTTTT.